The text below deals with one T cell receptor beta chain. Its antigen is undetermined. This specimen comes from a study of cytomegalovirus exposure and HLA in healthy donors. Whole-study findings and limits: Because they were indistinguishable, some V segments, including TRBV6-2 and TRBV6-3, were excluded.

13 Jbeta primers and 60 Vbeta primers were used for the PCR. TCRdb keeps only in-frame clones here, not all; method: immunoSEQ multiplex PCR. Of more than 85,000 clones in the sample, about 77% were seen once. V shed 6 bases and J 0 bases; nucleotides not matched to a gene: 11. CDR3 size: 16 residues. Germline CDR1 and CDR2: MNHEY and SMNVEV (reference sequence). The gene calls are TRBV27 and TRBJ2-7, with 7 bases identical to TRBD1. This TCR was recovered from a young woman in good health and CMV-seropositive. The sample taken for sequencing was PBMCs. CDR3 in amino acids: CASSLHRTGPSYEQYF. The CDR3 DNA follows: TGTGCCAGCAGCCTCCACCGGACAGGCCCCTCCTACGAGCAGTACTTC.